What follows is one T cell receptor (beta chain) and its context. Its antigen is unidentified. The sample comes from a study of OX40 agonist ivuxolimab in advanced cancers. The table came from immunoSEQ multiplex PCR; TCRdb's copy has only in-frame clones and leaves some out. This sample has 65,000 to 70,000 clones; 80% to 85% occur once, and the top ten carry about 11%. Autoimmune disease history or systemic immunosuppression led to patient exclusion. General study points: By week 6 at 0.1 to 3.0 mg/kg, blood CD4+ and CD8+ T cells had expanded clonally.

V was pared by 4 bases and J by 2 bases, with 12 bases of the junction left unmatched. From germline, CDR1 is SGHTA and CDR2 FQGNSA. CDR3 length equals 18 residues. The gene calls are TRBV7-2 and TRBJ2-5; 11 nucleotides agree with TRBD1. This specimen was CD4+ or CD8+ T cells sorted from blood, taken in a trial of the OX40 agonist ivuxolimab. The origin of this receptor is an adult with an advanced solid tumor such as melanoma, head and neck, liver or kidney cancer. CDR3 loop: CASSSKTGTGGHQETQYF. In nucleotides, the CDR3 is TGTGCCAGCAGCTCTAAGACCGGGACAGGGGGACATCAAGAGACCCAGTACTTC.